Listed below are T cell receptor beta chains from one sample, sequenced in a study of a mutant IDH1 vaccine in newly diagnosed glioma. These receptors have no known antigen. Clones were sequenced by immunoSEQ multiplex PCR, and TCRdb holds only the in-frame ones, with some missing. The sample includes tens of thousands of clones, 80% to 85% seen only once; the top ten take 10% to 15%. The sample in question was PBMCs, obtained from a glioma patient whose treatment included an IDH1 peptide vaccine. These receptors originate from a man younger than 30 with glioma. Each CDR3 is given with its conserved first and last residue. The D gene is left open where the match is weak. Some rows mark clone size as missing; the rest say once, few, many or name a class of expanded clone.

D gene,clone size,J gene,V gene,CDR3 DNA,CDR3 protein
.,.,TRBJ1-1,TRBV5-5,TGTGCCAGCCATCGGACATTGAACACTGAAGCTTTCTTT,CASHRTLNTEAFF
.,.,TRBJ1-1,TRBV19,TGTGCCATCCAACTCGGCCACGGGAACACTGAAGCTTTCTTT,CAIQLGHGNTEAFF
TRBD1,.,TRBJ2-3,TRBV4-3,TGCGCCAGCAGCCTCGCGCCGGGACAGGGATCCGATACGCAGTATTTT,CASSLAPGQGSDTQYF
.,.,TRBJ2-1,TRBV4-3,TGCGCCAGCAGCCAAGATTCCGTAGGCAGGGGGGCGAACAATGAGCAGTTCTTC,CASSQDSVGRGANNEQFF
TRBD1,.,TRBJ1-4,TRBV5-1,TGCGCCAGCAGCCTCAGGGGGCCGAATGAAAAACTGTTTTTT,CASSLRGPNEKLFF
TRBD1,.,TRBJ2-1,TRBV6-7,TGTGCCAGCAATCTTACCGGGACAGGAGGTTACAATGAGCAGTTCTTC,CASNLTGTGGYNEQFF
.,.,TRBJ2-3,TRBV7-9,TGTGCCAGCAGCTTAGTACGGCAACGGGGGACAGATACGCAGTATTTT,CASSLVRQRGTDTQYF
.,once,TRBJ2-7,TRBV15,TGTGCCACCAGCTATGGCAGGGTCTACGAGCAGTACTTC,CATSYGRVYEQYF
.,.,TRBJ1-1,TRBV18,TGTGCCAGCTCACCACAGGGTAACACTGAAGCTTTCTTT,CASSPQGNTEAFF
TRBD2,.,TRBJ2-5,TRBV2,TGTGCCAGCACGAGGGAGCGGACTAGCGGGCCCTCGGGAGTGGAGACCCAGTACTTC,CASTRERTSGPSGVETQYF
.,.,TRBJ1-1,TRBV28,TGTGCCAGCAGTTACGGGGGGCGGAACACTGAAGCTTTCTTT,CASSYGGRNTEAFF
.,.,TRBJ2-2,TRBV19,TGTGCCAGTAAGGGTCAGCTTAACACCGGGGAGCTGTTTTTT,CASKGQLNTGELFF
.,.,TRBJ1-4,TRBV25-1,TGTGCCAGCAGTGAATACAGGGGCGAAAAACTGTTTTTT,CASSEYRGEKLFF
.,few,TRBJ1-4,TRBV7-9,TGTGCCAGCAGCTTAGTAGTATCGGGCCAGGCTCATGAAAAACTGTTTTTT,CASSLVVSGQAHEKLFF
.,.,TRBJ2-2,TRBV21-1,TGTGCCAGCAGAAAACTTGGGACAGGGGGGTCCGGGGAGCTGTTTTTT,CASRKLGTGGSGELFF
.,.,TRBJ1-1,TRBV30,TGTGCCTGGGCCCCCGGCGTGAACACTGAAGCTTTCTTT,CAWAPGVNTEAFF
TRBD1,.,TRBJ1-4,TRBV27,TGTGCCAGCAGGCCAGGGGGAGGGTCCGAAAAACTGTTTTTT,CASRPGGGSEKLFF
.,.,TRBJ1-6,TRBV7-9,TGTGCCAGCAGCTTAGCGGTCTCTTCCGGGGCAGGGAGGAATTCACCCCTCCACTTT,CASSLAVSSGAGRNSPLHF
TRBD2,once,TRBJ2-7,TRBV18,TGTGCCAGCTCGCTAGCGGGACCCCGATACGAGCAGTACTTC,CASSLAGPRYEQYF
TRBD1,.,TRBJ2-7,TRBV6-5,TGTGCCAGCAGCCAGGGGGCTCCCTACGAGCAGTACTTC,CASSQGAPYEQYF